This T cell receptor (beta chain) was found in a study of shared clonotypes between healthy human individuals. The CDR3 covers 16 residues. Germline-derived CDR1 and CDR2 are MNHNS and SASEGT. V lost 3 bases to trimming and J lost 0 bases, with 12 bases between them. As processed by the authors: Junction-only sequences without quality scores were provided by ImmunoSEQ, so filtering was different. TCRdb's copy holds only in-frame clones and misses some; the assay was immunoSEQ multiplex PCR. V and J calls and clone size come straight from that table; D and trimming were deduced from the DNA. The data hold approximately 2,000,000 clones, with around 92% observed a single time.

The origin of this receptor is a man younger than 30 in good health. Some clones in this sample may be carry-over from other donors' samples. This chain links TRBV6-1 with TRBJ2-4, with a tentative D call TRBD2 (5 bases). Sequenced sample: naive CD4+ T cells from PBMCs. This sample's subset: CD45RA+ positively selected. For the CDR3, the DNA is TGTGCCAGCAGTGATTTACCGGGATTAGCCAAAAACATTCAGTACTTC. Protein product: CASSDLPGLAKNIQYF.